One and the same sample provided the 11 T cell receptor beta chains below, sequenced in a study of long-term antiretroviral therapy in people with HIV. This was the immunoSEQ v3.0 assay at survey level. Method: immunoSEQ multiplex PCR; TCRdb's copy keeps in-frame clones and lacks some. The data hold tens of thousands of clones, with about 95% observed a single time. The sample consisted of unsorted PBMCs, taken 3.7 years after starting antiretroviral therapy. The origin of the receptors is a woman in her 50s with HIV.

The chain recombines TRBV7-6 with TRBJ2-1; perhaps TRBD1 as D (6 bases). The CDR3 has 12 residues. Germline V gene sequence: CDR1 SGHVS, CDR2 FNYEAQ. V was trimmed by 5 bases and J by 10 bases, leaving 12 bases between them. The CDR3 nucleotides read TGTGCCAGCAGCCTGGGGGCGTTCGAGCAGTTCTTC. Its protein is CASSLGAFEQFF.

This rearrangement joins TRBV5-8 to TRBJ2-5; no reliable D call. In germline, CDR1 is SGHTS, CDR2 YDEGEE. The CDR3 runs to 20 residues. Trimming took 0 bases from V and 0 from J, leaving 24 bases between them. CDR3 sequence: CASSLARITDTANHQETQYF. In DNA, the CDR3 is TGTGCCAGCAGCTTGGCCCGAATAACTGATACCGCAAATCACCAAGAGACCCAGTACTTC.

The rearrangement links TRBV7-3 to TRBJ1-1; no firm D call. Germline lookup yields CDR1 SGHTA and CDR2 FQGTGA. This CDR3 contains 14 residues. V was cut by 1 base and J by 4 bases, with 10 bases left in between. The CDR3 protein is CASSLMGSSTEAFF. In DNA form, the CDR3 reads TGTGCCAGCAGCTTAATGGGGTCTAGCACTGAAGCTTTCTTT. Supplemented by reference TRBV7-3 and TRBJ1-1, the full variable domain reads GAGVSQTPSNKVTEKGKYVELRCDPISGHTALYWYRQSLGQGPEFLIYFQGTGAADDSGLPNDRFFAVRPEGSVSTLKIQRTERGDSAVYLCASSLMGSSTEAFFGQGTRLTVV.

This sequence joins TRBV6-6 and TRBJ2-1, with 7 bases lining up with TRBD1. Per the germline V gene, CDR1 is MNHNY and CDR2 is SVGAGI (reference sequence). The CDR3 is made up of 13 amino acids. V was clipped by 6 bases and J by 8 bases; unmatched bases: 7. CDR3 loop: CASRTRTGDEQFF. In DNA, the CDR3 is TGTGCCAGCAGAACCCGCACAGGGGATGAGCAGTTCTTC.

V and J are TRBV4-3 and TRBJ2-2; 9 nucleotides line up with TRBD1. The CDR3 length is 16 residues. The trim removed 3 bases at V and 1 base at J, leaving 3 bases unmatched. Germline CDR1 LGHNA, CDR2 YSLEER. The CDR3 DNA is TGCGCCAGCAGCCAGTACAGGGGGCAGAACACCGGGGAGCTGTTTTTT. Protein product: CASSQYRGQNTGELFF.

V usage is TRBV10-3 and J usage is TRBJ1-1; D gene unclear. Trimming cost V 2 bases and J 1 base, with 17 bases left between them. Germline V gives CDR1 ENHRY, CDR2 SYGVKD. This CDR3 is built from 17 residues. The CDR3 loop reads CAISERRWNVGNTEAFF. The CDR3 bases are TGTGCCATCAGTGAGAGAAGGTGGAACGTGGGGAACACTGAAGCTTTCTTT.

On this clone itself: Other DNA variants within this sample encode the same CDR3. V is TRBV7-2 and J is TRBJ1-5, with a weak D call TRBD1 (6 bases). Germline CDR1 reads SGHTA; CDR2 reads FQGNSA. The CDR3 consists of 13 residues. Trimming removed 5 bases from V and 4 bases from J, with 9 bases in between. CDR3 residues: CASSLGQNQPQHF. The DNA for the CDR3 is TGTGCCAGCAGCCTCGGACAGAATCAGCCCCAGCATTTT. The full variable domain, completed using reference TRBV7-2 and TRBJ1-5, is GAGVSQSPSNKVTEKGKDVELRCDPISGHTALYWYRQSLGQGLEFLIYFQGNSAPDKSGLPSDRFSAERTGGSVSTLTIQRTQQEDSAVYLCASSLGQNQPQHFGDGTRLSIL.

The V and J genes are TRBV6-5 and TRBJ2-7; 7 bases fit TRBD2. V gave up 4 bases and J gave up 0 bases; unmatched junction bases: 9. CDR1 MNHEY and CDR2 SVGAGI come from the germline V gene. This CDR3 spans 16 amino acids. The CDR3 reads CASSWPVGGSSYEQYF. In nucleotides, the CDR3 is TGTGCCAGCAGTTGGCCCGTGGGGGGGAGCTCCTACGAGCAGTACTTC.

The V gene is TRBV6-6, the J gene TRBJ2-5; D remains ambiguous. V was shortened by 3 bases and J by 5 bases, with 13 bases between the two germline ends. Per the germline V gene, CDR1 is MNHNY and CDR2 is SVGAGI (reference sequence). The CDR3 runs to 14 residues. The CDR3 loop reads CASSYTFGRETQYF. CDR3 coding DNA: TGTGCCAGCAGTTATACCTTCGGTAGGGAGACCCAGTACTTC.

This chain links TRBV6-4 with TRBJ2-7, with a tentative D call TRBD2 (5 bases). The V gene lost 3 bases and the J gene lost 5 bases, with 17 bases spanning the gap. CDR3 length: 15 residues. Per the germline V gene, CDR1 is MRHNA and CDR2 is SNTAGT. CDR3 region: CASSEEARLSHEQYF. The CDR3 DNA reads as TGTGCCAGCAGTGAGGAGGCCCGGTTGTCCCACGAGCAGTACTTC.

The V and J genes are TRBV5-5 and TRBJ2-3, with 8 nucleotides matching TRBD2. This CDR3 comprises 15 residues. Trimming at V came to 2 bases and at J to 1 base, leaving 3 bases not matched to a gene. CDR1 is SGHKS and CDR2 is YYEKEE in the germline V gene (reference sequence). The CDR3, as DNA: TGTGCCAGCAGCTTTGTCGGGGGGGGCACAGATACGCAGTATTTT. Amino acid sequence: CASSFVGGGTDTQYF.